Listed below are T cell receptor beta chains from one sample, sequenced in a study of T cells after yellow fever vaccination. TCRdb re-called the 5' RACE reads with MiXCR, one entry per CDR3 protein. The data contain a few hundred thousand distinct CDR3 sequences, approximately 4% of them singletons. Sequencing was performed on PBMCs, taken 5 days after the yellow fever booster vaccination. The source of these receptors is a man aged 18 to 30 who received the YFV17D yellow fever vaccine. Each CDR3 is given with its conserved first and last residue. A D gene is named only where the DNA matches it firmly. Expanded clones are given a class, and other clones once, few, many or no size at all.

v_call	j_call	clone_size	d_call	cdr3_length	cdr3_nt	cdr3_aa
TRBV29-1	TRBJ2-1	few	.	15	TGCAGCGTTGAACGCCCCCGAGGGACATACAATGAGCAGTTCTTC	CSVERPRGTYNEQFF
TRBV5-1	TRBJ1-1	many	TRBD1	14	TGCGCCAGCAGCTTGGAGGGGGCGGCGGCTGAAGCTTTCTTT	CASSLEGAAAEAFF
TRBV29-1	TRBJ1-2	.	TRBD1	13	TGCAGCGTTGGGACAGGGGAGGACTATGGCTACACCTTC	CSVGTGEDYGYTF
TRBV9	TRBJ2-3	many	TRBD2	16	TGTGCCAGCAGTGGGACTAGCGGGGGGAACACAGATACGCAGTATTTT	CASSGTSGGNTDTQYF
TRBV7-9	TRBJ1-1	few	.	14	TGTGCCAGCAGCCGGCTTGACAAGAACACTGAAGCTTTCTTT	CASSRLDKNTEAFF
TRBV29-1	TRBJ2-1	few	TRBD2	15	TGCAGCGTTTCCCGGGCGGGGGGATCCTACAATGAGCAGTTCTTC	CSVSRAGGSYNEQFF
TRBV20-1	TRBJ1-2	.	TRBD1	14	TGCAGTGCTAGAGGGGGACAGTCGCCATATGGCTACACCTTC	CSARGGQSPYGYTF
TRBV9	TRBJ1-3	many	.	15	TGTGCCAGCAGCGTAGGCAGGACCACTGGAAACACCATATATTTT	CASSVGRTTGNTIYF
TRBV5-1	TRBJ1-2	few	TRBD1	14	TGCGCCAGCAGCTTAGGGACAGGGGCTGGTGGCTACACCTTC	CASSLGTGAGGYTF
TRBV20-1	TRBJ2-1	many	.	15	TGCAGTGCTCCCAGGAGCCTGAGCTCCTACAATGAGCAGTTCTTC	CSAPRSLSSYNEQFF
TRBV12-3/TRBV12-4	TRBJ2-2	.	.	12	TGTGCCAGCCCGTTATTAACGAAAGGGGAGCTTTTT	CASPLLTKGELF
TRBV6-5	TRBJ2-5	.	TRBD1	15	TGTGCCAGCAGTTACCTGGGACAGGGTTTTGAGACCCAGTACTTC	CASSYLGQGFETQYF
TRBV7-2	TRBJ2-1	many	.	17	TGTGCCAGCAGCTTAGTTTGGGGAGCAAAACTCGGCGTTGTTCAGTTCTTC	CASSLVWGAKLGVVQFF
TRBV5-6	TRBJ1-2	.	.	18	TGTGCCAGCAGCTTGGAGGTCGACCATCTAGCTTCCAACTATGGCTACACCTTC	CASSLEVDHLASNYGYTF
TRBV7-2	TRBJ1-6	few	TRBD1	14	TGTGCCAGCAGCTCGGACAGGGGTTATTCACCCCTCCACTTT	CASSSDRGYSPLHF
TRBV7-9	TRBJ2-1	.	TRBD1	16	TGTGCCAGCCCGAATATAAGGGCAACAGGGGGGAATGAGCAGTTCTTC	CASPNIRATGGNEQFF
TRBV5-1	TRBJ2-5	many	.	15	TGCGCCAGCAGCTTGTCGACCCCCAGTGGGGGGACCCAGTACTTC	CASSLSTPSGGTQYF
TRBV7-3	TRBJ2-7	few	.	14	TGTGCCAGCAGCTTAACTCCGGCCTCCTACGAGCAGTACTTC	CASSLTPASYEQYF
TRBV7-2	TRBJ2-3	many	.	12	TGTGCCAGCAGCTTCCTAAGAGATACGCAGTATTTT	CASSFLRDTQYF
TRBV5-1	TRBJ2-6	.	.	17	TGCGCCAGCAGCTGGACAGCCCCCTACTCTGGGGCCAACGTCCTGACTTTC	CASSWTAPYSGANVLTF
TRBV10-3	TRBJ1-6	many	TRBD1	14	TGTGCCATCAGTCTGGACAGGGGCGGTTCACCCCTCCACTTT	CAISLDRGGSPLHF
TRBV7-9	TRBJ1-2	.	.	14	TGTGCCAGCAGCCTCTCGGCGGGGGACTATGGCTACACCTTC	CASSLSAGDYGYTF
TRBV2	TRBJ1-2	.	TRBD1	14	TGTGCCAGCGGCAGACAGGGGGCAGGGAATGGCTACACCTTC	CASGRQGAGNGYTF
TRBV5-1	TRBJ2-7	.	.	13	TGCGCCAGCAGCTTGGCCTCAGGGTACGAGCAGTACTTC	CASSLASGYEQYF
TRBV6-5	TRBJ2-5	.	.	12	TGTGCCAGCAGTGATAGCTCAGAGACCCAGTACTTC	CASSDSSETQYF
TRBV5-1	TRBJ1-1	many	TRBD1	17	TGCGCCAGCAGCTTTGTCTCCGGGGGGACAGTGAACACTGAAGCTTTCTTT	CASSFVSGGTVNTEAFF
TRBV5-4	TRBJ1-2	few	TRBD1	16	TGTGCCAGCAGCTTCCCCGGACAGGGTAGAAACTATGGCTACACCTTC	CASSFPGQGRNYGYTF
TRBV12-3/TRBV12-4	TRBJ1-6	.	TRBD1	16	TGTGCCAGCAGTTCAACCGGGACAGGGGGTAATTCACCCCTCCACTTT	CASSSTGTGGNSPLHF
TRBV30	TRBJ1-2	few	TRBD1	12	TGTGCCTGGTCTAGGACAGGGGAAGGCTACACCTTC	CAWSRTGEGYTF
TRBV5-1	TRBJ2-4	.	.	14	TGCGCCAGCAGCTTGACAGTTAGTAAAAACATTCAGTACTTC	CASSLTVSKNIQYF
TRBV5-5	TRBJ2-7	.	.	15	TGTGCCAGCAGCGACGCGGGACGGCTTGCCTACGAGCAGTACTTC	CASSDAGRLAYEQYF
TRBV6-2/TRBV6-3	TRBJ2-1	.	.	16	TGTGCCAGCAGTTACCCAGGTCAGAGCTCCTACAATGAGCAGTTCTTC	CASSYPGQSSYNEQFF
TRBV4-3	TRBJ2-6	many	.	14	TGCGCCAGCAGCCAAGGGGATGGGGCCAACGTCCTGACTTTC	CASSQGDGANVLTF
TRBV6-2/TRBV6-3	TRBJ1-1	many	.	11	TGTGCCAGCCGCACAGGGACTGAAGCTTTCTTT	CASRTGTEAFF
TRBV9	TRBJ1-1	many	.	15	TGTGCCAGCAGCGTAGGAGGCCAGGGGAGGACTGAAGCTTTCTTT	CASSVGGQGRTEAFF
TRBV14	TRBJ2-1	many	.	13	TGTGCCAGCAGCCACGTAACAGGGAATGAGCAGTTCTTC	CASSHVTGNEQFF
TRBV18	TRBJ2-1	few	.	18	TGTGCCAGCTCACCACTGACAGGAAAAGGGAGCTCCTACAATGAGCAGTTCTTC	CASSPLTGKGSSYNEQFF
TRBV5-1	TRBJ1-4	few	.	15	TGCGCCAGCAGCTCGGGGCGGGCAACTAATGAAAAACTGTTTTTT	CASSSGRATNEKLFF
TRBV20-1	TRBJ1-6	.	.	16	TGCAGTGCTAGAGCCGGTCGGTCGTCCCTGGATTCACCCCTCCACTTT	CSARAGRSSLDSPLHF
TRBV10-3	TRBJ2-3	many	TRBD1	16	TGTGCCATCAGCTCCGGGGACAGGGGCATCACAGATACGCAGTATTTT	CAISSGDRGITDTQYF
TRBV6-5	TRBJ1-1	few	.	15	TGTGCCAGCAGTTACTCGGGGGGATTAAAGACTGAAGCTTTCTTT	CASSYSGGLKTEAFF
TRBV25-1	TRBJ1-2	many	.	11	TGTGCCAGCAGTGAATTAGGCGGCTACACCTTC	CASSELGGYTF
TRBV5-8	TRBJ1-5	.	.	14	TGTGCCAGCAGTTTCGACAATAGCAATCAGCCCCAGCATTTT	CASSFDNSNQPQHF
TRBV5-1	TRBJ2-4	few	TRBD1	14	TGCGCCAGCAGCTTAAGGACAGGGGAAAACATTCAGTACTTC	CASSLRTGENIQYF
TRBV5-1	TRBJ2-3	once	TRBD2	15	TGCGCCAGCAGCTTGATTCGCGGGAGTGAAGATACGCAGTATTTT	CASSLIRGSEDTQYF
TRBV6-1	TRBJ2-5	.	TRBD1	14	TGTGCCAGCAGTGCAAAGGGGGCCGCGGAGACCCAGTACTTC	CASSAKGAAETQYF
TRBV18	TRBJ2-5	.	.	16	TGTGCCAGCTCACCAAGTTTAGGGGAGGCTCAAGAGACCCAGTACTTC	CASSPSLGEAQETQYF
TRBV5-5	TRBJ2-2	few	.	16	TGTGCCAGCAGCTTGAATACGGGGCGAGTCACCGGGGAGCTGTTTTTT	CASSLNTGRVTGELFF
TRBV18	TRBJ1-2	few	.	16	TGTGCCAGCTCACCGATAGGGCAGGGGTTCGCCTATGGCTACACCTTC	CASSPIGQGFAYGYTF
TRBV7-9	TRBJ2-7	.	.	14	TGTGCCAGCAGCTTAGGGCTCCCGGACTACGAGCAGTACTTC	CASSLGLPDYEQYF
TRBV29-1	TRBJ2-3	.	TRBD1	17	TGCAGCGTTGGTAACCCACTCGACAGGGCCGGCTGGAATACGCAGTATTTT	CSVGNPLDRAGWNTQYF
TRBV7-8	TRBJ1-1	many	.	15	TGTGCCAGCAGCTCCCCACAGGTACCGTACACTGAAGCTTTCTTT	CASSSPQVPYTEAFF
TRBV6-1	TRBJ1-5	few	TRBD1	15	TGTGCCAGCAGTAAGACAGGGGATAGGTACGAGCCCCAGCATTTT	CASSKTGDRYEPQHF
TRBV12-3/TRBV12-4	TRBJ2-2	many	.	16	TGTGCCAGCAGTTTTGCGGGACATCGCCCCACCGGGGAGCTGTTTTTT	CASSFAGHRPTGELFF
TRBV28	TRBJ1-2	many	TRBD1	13	TGTGCCAGCAGCCCTGACAGGGTCTATGGCTACACCTTC	CASSPDRVYGYTF
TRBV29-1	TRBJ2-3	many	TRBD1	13	TGCAGCGTTGAACAGGGGGCGGCAGATACGCAGTATTTT	CSVEQGAADTQYF
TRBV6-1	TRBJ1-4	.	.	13	TGTGCCAGCAGTCCGACCGCCAATGAAAAACTGTTTTTT	CASSPTANEKLFF